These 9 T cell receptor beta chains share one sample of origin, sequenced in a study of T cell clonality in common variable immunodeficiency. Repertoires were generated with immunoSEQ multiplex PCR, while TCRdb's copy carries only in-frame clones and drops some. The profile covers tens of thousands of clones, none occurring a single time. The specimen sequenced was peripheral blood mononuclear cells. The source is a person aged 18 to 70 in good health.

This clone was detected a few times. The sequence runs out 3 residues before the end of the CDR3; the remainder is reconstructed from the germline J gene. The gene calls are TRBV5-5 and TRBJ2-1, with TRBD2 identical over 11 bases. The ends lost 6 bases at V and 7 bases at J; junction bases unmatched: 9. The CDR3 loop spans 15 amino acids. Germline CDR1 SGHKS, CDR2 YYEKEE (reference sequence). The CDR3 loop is CASILDSGGGNEQFF. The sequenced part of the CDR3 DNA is TGTGCCAGCATCCTGGATAGCGGGGGGGGGAATGAG.

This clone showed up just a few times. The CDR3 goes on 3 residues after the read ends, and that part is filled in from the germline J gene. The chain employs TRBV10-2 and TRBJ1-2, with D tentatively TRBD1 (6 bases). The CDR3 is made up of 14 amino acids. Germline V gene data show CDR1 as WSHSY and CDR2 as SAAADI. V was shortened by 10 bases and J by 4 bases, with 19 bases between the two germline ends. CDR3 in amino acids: CATQGTDGAYGYTF. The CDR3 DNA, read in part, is TGCGCCACCCAGGGGACCGACGGAGCCTATGGC.

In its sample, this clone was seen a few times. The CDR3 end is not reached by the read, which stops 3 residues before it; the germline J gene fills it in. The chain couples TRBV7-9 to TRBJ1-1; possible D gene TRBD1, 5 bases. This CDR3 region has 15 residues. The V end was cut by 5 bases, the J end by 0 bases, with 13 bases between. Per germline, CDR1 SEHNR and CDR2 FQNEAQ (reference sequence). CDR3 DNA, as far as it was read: TGTGCCAGCAGCCCTACGACAGATTTGAACACTGAA. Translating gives CASSPTTDLNTE. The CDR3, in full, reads CASSPTTDLNTEAFF.

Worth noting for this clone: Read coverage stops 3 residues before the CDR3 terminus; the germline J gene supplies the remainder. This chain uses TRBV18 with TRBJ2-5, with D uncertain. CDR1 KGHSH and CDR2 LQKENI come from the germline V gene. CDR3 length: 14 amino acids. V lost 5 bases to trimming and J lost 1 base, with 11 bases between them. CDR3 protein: CASSTQSSQETQYF. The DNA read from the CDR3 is TGTGCCAGCTCAACACAGAGCTCCCAAGAGACC.

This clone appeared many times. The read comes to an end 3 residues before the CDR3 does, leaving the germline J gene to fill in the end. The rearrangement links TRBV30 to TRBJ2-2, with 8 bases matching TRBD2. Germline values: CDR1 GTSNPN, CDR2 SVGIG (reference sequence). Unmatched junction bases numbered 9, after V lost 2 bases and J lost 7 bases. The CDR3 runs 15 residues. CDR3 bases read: TGTGCCTGGAGTTTTTTAGTAGCGGGGTTCGGGGAG. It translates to CAWSFLVAGFGE. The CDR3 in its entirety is CAWSFLVAGFGELFF.

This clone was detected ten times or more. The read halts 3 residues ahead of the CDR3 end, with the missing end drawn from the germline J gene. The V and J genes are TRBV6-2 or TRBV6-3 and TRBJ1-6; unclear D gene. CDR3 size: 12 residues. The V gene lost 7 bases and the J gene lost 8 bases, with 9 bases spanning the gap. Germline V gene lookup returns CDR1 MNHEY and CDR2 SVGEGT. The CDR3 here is CASTQRDSPLHF. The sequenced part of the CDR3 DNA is TGTGCCAGCACCCAGAGGGATTCACCC.

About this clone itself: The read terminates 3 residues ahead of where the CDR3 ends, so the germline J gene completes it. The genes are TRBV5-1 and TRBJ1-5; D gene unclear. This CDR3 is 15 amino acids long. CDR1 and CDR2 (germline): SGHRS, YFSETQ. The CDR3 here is CASSLVGGVADPQHF. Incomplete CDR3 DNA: TGCGCCAGCAGCTTGGTAGGCGGAGTCGCAGATCCC.

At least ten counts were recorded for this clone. The CDR3 is CSARLTSGHSYEQYF. CDR3 bases read: TGCAGTGCTAGATTGACTAGCGGACACTCCTACGAG. The chain uses TRBV20-1 and TRBJ2-7; 9 positions match TRBD2. The read falls 3 residues short of the CDR3 end, and the missing part is taken from the germline J gene. This CDR3 region has 15 residues. Trimming removed 2 bases from V and 0 bases from J; junction bases left unmatched: 5. The germline V gene encodes CDR1 DFQATT and CDR2 SNEGSKA (reference sequence).

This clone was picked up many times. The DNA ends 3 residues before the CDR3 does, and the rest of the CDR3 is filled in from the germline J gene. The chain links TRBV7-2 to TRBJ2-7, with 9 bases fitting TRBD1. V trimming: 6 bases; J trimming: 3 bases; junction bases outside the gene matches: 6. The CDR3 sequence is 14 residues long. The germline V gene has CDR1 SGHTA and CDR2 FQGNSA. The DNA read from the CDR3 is TGTGCCAGCAGAGTAGGGACAGGGAACTACGAG. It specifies CASRVGTGNYE. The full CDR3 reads CASRVGTGNYEQYF.